Here is one T cell receptor (beta chain) with its context. The CDR3 runs 15 residues. Trimming took 4 bases from V and 6 from J, leaving 18 bases between them. CDR1 SNHLY and CDR2 FYNNEI come from the germline V gene. The sample belongs to a study of T cell responses to AZD1222 COVID-19 vaccine. TCRdb keeps only in-frame clones here, not all; method: immunoSEQ multiplex PCR. The sample includes under 130,000 clones, about 95% of them seen just once. The rearrangement joins TRBV2 to TRBJ1-1, with D perhaps TRBD1 (5 bases). This receptor was taken from an adult in good health. This specimen consisted of peripheral blood, obtained on day 0 of AZD1222 vaccination. This CDR3 is CASSGEGPQWAEAFF. As DNA, the CDR3 is TGTGCCAGCAGTGGAGAGGGACCACAGTGGGCTGAAGCTTTCTTT.